This T cell receptor beta chain was recorded in a study of Tregs in tolerant kidney transplant recipients. About the study: Related graft donors supplied nonmyeloablative bone marrow transplants, and mixed chimerism was transient.

The trim removed 0 bases at V and 3 bases at J, leaving 3 bases unmatched. The CDR3 runs 15 residues. Looked up from germline, CDR1 is SGHRS and CDR2 is YFSETQ. Libraries were prepared by immunoSEQ multiplex PCR; TCRdb keeps only in-frame clonotypes and omits some of them. This sample contains roughly 53,000 clones. Whole-study findings and limits: Activated donor B cell expansion appeared to reveal the most relevant donor-specific TCRbeta repertoire.

Concerning this clone itself: The antigen remains undetermined. The read falls 3 residues short of the CDR3 end, and the missing part is taken from the germline J gene.

V is TRBV5-1 and J is TRBJ1-1; 9 bases map to TRBD1. The TCR originated in a human donor who received a combined kidney and bone marrow transplant. Sample: CD4+ T cells from blood, taken before the transplant. The CDR3 DNA, read in part, is TGCGCCAGCAGCTTGGGCGGACAGGGGTACACTGAA. Translation: CASSLGGQGYTE. From start to end, the CDR3 is CASSLGGQGYTEAFF.